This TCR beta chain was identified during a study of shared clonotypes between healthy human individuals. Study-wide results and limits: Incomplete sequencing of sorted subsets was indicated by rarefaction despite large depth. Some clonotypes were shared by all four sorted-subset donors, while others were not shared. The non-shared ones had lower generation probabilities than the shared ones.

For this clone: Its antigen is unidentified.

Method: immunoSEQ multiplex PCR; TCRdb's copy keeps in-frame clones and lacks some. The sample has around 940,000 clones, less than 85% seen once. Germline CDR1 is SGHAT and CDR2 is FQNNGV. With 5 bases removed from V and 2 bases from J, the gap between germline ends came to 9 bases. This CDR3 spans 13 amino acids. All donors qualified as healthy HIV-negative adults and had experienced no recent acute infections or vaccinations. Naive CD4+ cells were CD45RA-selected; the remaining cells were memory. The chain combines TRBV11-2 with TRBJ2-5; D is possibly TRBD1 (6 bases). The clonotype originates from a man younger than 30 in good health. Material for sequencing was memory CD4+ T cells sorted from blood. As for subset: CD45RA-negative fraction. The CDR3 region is CASSRTAQETQYF. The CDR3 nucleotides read TGTGCCAGCAGCCGGACAGCTCAAGAGACCCAGTACTTC. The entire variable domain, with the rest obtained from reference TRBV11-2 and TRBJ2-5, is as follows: EAGVAQSPRYKIIEKRQSVAFWCNPISGHATLYWYQQILGQGPKLLIQFQNNGVVDDSQLPKDRFSAERLKGVDSTLKIQPAKLEDSAVYLCASSRTAQETQYFGPGTRLLVL.